The text below deals with one T cell receptor (beta chain). Its specific antigen is unknown. One base away there is no much larger clone; base qualities are not given. V is cut by 5 bases and J by 1 base, and the space between the germline ends is 17 bases. CDR1 MNHEY and CDR2 SMNVEV were looked up in the germline V gene (reference sequence). From the cysteine through the phenylalanine, the CDR3 covers 16 amino acids. Left in the record is the CDR3 DNA by itself, 48 bases read in frame from the first base. The data were taken from a study of lymphopenia after photon versus proton radiotherapy (dated by TCRdb to between 2018 and 2021). Background on the whole study: Photon and proton radiation therapy were compared by the study for their immunological effects in patients with gastrointestinal tumors who developed high-grade lymphopenia. A cohort of about 20 patients with gastrointestinal tumors who received either photon or proton therapy and subsequently developed lymphopenia was included. The goal of the study was to characterize the differences between the two radiation modalities in how they affect the immune system.

Libraries were constructed by the immunoSEQ multiplex PCR assay. T cell repertoires were profiled with deep sequencing of rearranged TCR beta loci together with multiparametric flow cytometry. TCRdb's version of the immuneACCESS table is confined to in-frame rearrangements and falls short of the full clone set. An unresolved V gene accounts for under half of the shortfall where checked; the remainder is of unknown origin. In all, the sample holds around 63,000 clones, and around 88% of those were seen once. The ten largest clones represent roughly 2% of the sample. What the authors observed across the whole study: The survival association was assessed only in patients who died, and better survival with proton therapy was presented by the authors as a possibility rather than a demonstrated result. Relative stability during treatment was observed in proton-treated patients, whereas loss of naive T cells and TCR diversity and gain of effector/memory populations were observed in photon-treated patients. Once the lymphocyte count had reached its nadir, the repertoires of photon-treated patients showed oligoclonal expansion, particularly of CD8+ Temra cells, and this expansion drove the decline in diversity. Across the cohort, an inverse correlation was found between a larger post-nadir drop in TCR diversity and overall survival time among patients who died.

This clonotype originated in a man aged 35-49 years with gastric cancer. Recombination linked TRBV27 to TRBJ2-5; the D segment might be TRBD1 or TRBD2, since each matches 5 bases. Sequenced material: peripheral blood, taken from a patient treated with photon-based radiotherapy. DNA sequence: TGTGCCAGCAGTCCCCATGGGGGAAGAATCCAAGAGACCCAGTACTTC. The translation is CASSPHGGRIQETQYF.